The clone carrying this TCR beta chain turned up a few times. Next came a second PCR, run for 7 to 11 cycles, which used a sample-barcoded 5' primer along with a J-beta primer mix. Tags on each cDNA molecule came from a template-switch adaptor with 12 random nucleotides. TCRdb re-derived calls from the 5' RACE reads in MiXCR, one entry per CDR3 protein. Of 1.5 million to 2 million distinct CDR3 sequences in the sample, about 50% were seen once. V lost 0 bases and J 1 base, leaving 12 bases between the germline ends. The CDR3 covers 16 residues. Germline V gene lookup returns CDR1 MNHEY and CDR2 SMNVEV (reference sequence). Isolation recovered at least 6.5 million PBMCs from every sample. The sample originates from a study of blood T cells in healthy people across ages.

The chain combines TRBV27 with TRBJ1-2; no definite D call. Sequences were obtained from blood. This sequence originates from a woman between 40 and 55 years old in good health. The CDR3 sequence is CASSLSVGFLNYGYTF. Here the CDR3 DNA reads TGTGCCAGCAGTTTATCAGTAGGATTCCTTAACTATGGCTACACCTTC.